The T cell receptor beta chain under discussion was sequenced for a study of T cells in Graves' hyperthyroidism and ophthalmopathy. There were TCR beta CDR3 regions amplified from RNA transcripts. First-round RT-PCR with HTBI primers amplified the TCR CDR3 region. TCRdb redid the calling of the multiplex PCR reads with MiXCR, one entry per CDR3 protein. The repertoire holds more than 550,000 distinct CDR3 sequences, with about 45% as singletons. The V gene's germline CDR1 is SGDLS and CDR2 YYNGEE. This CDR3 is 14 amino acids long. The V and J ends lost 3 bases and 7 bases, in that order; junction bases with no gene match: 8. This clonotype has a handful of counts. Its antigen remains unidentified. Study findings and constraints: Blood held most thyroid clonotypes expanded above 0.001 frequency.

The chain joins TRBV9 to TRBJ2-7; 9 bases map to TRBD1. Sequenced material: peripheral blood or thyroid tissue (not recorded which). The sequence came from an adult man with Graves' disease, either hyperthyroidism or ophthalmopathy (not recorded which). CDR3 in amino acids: CASSARDREGEQYF. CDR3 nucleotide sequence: TGTGCCAGCAGCGCGAGGGACAGGGAGGGAGAGCAGTACTTC.